This T cell receptor (beta chain) was observed in a study of cytomegalovirus exposure and HLA in healthy donors (dated by TCRdb to about 2017). Concerning the study at large: According to an earlier analysis of a few hundred of the donors, about 179 million T cells yielded 117 million unique TCR beta sequences and 250 to 350 Gb of sequence data. An early release that covered more than 550 HLA-typed donors contained approximately 320 gigabases of sequencing data and about 93 million unique TCR sequences. Of the roughly 390 genotyped donors, 81% were placed in the genetic ancestry cluster associated with self-reported Caucasian donors. The aim of the study was to test whether cataloging public T cell receptors could identify signatures of past pathogen exposure. The study used immunosequencing to profile the T cell repertoires of several hundred subjects and linked those repertoires to cytomegalovirus serostatus. Along with the roughly 670-subject first cohort, a separate validation cohort of over a hundred different subjects was used. To predict cytomegalovirus infection status, the study combined high-throughput TCR immunosequencing, statistical association of individual TCRs with disease status, and machine learning. In a later analysis, previously published TCR beta repertoires from 550 to 700 donors were re-analyzed and high-resolution HLA genotyping was added so that TCR occurrence patterns could be studied. In the later analysis, no new phenotypic data were used to find candidate immune exposures; instead, reliance was placed on TCR beta sequences and their occurrence across donors. In an earlier analysis of 500 to 650 of the donors, high-throughput TCR beta sequencing was used to judge whether each TCR beta V gene segment behaved as functional or pseudogenic. Donor age, sex, ethnicity and CMV serostatus were collected together with the repertoire data. A later genetic analysis took genome-wide SNP genotypes for 398 of the 666 donors and used that subset as a discovery cohort. Every repertoire in the discovery cohort had been generated on one and the same sequencing platform. HLA typing covered class I and class II loci at four-digit resolution. Typing coverage differed by locus: A, B, C, DRB1 and DQB1 were typed in roughly 620-640 donors, DQA1 in 500 to 550, DPA1 in approximately 610, and DPB1 in around 440. About 5 DR-DQ haplotypes were handled as single units for association and clustering, since linkage in the cohort was strong. Across about 370 genotyped donors of the cohort, an average of about 200,000 unique TCR beta nucleotide sequences per donor were sequenced, and roughly 17% of those sequences were non-productive. Results and caveats for the whole study, not just this receptor: A later analysis found that HLA-associated TCR beta chains were more clonally expanded and had lower generation probabilities than equally common non-associated chains. The presence/absence analyses assumed that sequencing depth was roughly uniform across donors, and that assumption may not be true. In an earlier analysis of a few hundred of the donors, most TCR beta V segments were observed in productive rearrangements about 90% or about 30% of the time, broadly matching IMGT annotations. The study listed 164 TCR beta chains as associated with cytomegalovirus. When HLA alleles, especially DR and DQ, strongly co-occurred, TCR associations were difficult to assign to individual alleles. Most TCR sequences were seen in very few donors, while some public TCRs were found in many individuals. Roughly 15 rarely observed V segments, including chromosome 9 orphons, were excluded from the earlier analysis of 550 to 700 of the donors because counts were too low. Immune exposure information for the cohort was limited to CMV serostatus. In a later genetic analysis, a missense DCLRE1C variant was associated with V-gene and J-gene trimming of TCR beta chains, and the association was replicated in an independent cohort. Because some donors lacked HLA typing at each locus, the association tests relied only on the typed subset. Most CMV-associated TCR beta chains appeared to be HLA-restricted in a later analysis, and the HLA associations seemed to be driven largely by CMV exposure. A further reported finding was that TCR beta sequences accurately predicted the HLA-A and HLA-B alleles for most subjects in the first cohort. Compared with the 666-donor mean, donors in an Asian-associated ancestry cluster had fewer N-insertions in productive TCRs, according to a later genetic analysis. Some IMGT-functional V segments, including TRBV6-2 and TRBV6-3, could not be distinguished by the 87-base-pair reads and were therefore excluded. In vitro tests confirmed that a few of the cytomegalovirus-associated TCR beta chains recognize cytomegalovirus antigens. It was suggested by the authors that the approach could potentially be generalized to other disease states and immunological phenotypes. The classifier was reported to diagnose cytomegalovirus status with high specificity and sensitivity in both the original and validation cohorts. Linkage disequilibrium might explain the correlated functional status among segregating V segments, but an unknown experimental factor could not be ruled out. This cohort had only TCR beta chains sequenced, and the lack of alpha or paired-chain data limited which features could be detected. A cluster of highly shared sequence variants was judged likely to be a technical artifact of the sequencing pipeline. A later analysis associated some 17,000 TCR beta sequences with specific HLA alleles at a false discovery rate of 0.05. In a later analysis, TCR association rates were found to vary across HLA loci, with the most associated TCRs seen for DRB1 alleles and the fewest for HLA-C alleles. A later analysis reported that several top co-occurrence clusters appeared linked to parvovirus B19, influenza, CMV and Epstein-Barr virus.

About this clone: This clone's antigen is unknown. One base away there is no much larger clone; base qualities are not given.

The cohort consisted of hundreds of healthy bone marrow donors. Cohort members were all nominally healthy when sampled, although unrecorded immune exposures were likely present. The donor tested CMV seronegative, placing the donor among the 350 or so seronegative members of the cohort. Every donor gave a peripheral blood sample, and the peripheral blood mononuclear cells from that sample were used for TCR beta sequencing. The Qiagen DNeasy Blood Extraction Kit was used to extract genomic DNA from the blood cell samples. The library was built by means of the immunoSEQ multiplex PCR assay. A mixture of 60 forward primers for TCR Vbeta segments and 13 reverse primers for TCR Jbeta segments was used in the multiplex PCR. A multiplex PCR assay on genomic DNA amplified the CDR3 region of rearranged TCR beta genes. Amplified TCR beta libraries were sequenced as 87-base-pair reads on the Illumina HiSeq System. The original methods were these. A later analysis counted approximately 84 million unique TCR beta chains across the 500 to 850 repertoires, and about 10 million of these chains were shared by at least two donors. Raw reads were error-corrected and collapsed into unique sequences with a nearest-neighbor algorithm that merged closely related sequences to remove PCR and sequencing errors. To assign V, D and J gene segments, CDR3 sequences were aligned to IMGT reference sequences. Each retained sequence needed at least a six-nucleotide match to both a V gene segment and a J gene segment. A rearrangement counted as productive if the CDR3 had no stop codons and remained in frame with V and J, and every other rearrangement counted as non-productive. CDR3 was defined by IMGT convention, running from the second conserved V-encoded cysteine to the conserved J-encoded phenylalanine. In an earlier analysis of around 570 of the donors, sequences lacking an unambiguous match to a single V gene segment were excluded. An earlier analysis of fewer than 750 of the donors called V segments functional above 56.7% productive rearrangements and segregating when the between-donor standard deviation exceeded 5%. A statistical classification framework was built to diagnose cytomegalovirus status from the catalog of TCR beta chain sequences. V and J gene assignment, in a later analysis, came from comparing TCR nucleotide sequences with IMGT/GENE-DB human TR gene sequences. A later analysis assigned CDR3 sequences and most-parsimonious VDJ recombination scenarios with the TCRdist pipeline. A later analysis defined each TCR beta chain by its CDR3 amino acid sequence plus V-gene family, and excluded reads lacking a unique V-gene family. In a later analysis, approximately 640 highly shared, low-generation-probability nucleotide sequences were removed to address suspected cross-contamination and a sequencing artifact. A later analysis calculated a clonal expansion index for each public chain from normalized within-repertoire ranks of inferred template counts. A later analysis computed generation probabilities with a VDJ recombination model fitted to out-of-frame rearrangements, and checked the results against IGoR. A later analysis scored TCR-TCR, TCR-HLA and TCR-CMV co-occurrence with hypergeometric tests, applying a repertoire-size bias correction to TCR pairs. In a later analysis, false discovery rates were estimated by permuting HLA or CMV assignments 20 times. In a later analysis, co-occurring TCRs were grouped using DBSCAN, and TCRdist sequence similarity was added for clustering within HLA-allele-positive subsets. Repertoires with fewer than 30,000 or more than 120,000 public chains, plus five repertoires with anomalous nucleotide sharing, were excluded from co-occurrence clustering. This immuneACCESS table, as held by TCRdb, lists in-frame sequences with V and J called but not all clones. Of the missing ones, under half trace to an unresolved V gene in checked studies; the others have no known cause. Clone size and the V and J calls come from that table; the DNA yielded D and trimming. The sample has about 160,000 clones on record, 80% to 85% of them singletons. 1.5% to 2.5% of the sample rests with the top ten.

The CDR3 starts with the cysteine, ends with the phenylalanine, and has 13 residues. Only the CDR3 part of the read is kept: 39 bases, read in frame from the first base. The CDR1 and CDR2 encoded by the germline V gene are SGDLS and YYNGEE. V is reduced by 2 bases and J by 7 bases, leaving a spacing of 10 bases between them. The source material was PBMCs. The receptor chain draws on TRBV9 and TRBJ2-1, with an unclear D gene assignment. This TCR derives from a young man in good health and CMV-seronegative. In nucleotides, the sequence is TGTGCCAGCAGCGTGGAAGCGACGAATGAGCAGTTCTTC. This sequence encodes CASSVEATNEQFF.